This T cell receptor beta chain came from a study of identical twins. This clonotype was found a few times. Its antigen is unknown. The germline gives CDR1 SGHAT, CDR2 FQNNGV. Trimming took 3 bases from V and 3 from J; bases not matched to a gene: 7. The CDR3 extends over 16 amino acids. Among all donors, each was a healthy Caucasian. A universal primer site was added by template switching, and unique molecular identifiers were carried by the cDNA. MiXCR was run by TCRdb on the 5' RACE reads, yielding one entry per CDR3 protein. The sample has hundreds of thousands of distinct CDR3 sequences; approximately 6.1% are singletons. General study points: There was an excess of low generation probability in the out-of-frame alpha sequences that twins shared.

The chain carries TRBV11-2 and TRBJ2-5, with 10 bases that match TRBD1. This clonotype originated in a man between 18 and 35 years old in good health. The specimen sequenced was naive T cells sorted from blood. The CDR3 reads CASSLGPTGGEETQYF. CDR3 coding DNA: TGTGCCAGCAGCTTGGGGCCGACAGGGGGCGAAGAGACCCAGTACTTC.